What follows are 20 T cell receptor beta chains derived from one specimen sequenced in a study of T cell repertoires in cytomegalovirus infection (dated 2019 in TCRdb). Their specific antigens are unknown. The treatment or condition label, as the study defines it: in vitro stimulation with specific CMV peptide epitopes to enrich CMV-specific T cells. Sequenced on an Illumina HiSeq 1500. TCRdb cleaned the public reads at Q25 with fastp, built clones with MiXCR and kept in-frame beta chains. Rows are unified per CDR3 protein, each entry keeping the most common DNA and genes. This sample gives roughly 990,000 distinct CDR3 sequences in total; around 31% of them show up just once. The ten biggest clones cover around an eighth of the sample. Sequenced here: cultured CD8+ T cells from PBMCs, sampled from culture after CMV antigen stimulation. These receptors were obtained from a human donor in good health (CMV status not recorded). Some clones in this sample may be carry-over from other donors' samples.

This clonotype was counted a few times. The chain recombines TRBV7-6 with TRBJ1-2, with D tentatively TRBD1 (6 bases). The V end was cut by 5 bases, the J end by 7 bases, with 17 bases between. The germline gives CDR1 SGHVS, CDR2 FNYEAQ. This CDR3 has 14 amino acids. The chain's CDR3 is CASSLITGIAGYTF. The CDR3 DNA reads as TGTGCCAGCAGCCTAATCACAGGGATCGCTGGCTACACCTTC.

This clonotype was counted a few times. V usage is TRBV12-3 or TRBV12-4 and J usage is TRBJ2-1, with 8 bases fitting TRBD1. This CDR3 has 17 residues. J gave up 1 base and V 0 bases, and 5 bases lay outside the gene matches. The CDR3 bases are TGTGCCAGCAGTTTAGCCCCAGGGGGCATTTCCTACAATGAGCAGTTCTTC. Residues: CASSLAPGGISYNEQFF.

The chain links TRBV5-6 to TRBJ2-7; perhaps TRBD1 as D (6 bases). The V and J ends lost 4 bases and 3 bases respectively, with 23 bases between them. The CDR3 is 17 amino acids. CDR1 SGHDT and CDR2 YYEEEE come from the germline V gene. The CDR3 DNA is TGTGCCAGCAGCGGACCTCCGGAGGCAGGGGCCAACTACGAGCAGTACGTC. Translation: CASSGPPEAGANYEQYV.

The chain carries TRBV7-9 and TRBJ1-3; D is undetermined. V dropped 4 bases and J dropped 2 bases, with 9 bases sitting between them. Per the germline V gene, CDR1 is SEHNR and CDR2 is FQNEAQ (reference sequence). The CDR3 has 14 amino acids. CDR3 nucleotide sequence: TGTGCCAGCAGCTGGTGGGAAACTGGAAACACCATATATTTT. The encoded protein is CASSWWETGNTIYF. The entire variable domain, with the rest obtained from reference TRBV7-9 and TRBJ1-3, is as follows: DTGVSQNPRHKITKRGQNVTFRCDPISEHNRLYWYRQTLGQGPEFLTYFQNEAQLEKSRLLSDRFSAERPKGSFSTLEIQRTEQGDSAMYLCASSWWETGNTIYFGEGSWLTVV.

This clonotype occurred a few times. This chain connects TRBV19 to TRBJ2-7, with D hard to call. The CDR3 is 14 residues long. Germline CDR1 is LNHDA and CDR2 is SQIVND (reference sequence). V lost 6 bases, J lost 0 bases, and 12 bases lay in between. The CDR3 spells CASSPSVSSYEQYF. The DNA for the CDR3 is TGTGCCAGTAGCCCAAGCGTCAGCTCCTACGAGCAGTACTTC.

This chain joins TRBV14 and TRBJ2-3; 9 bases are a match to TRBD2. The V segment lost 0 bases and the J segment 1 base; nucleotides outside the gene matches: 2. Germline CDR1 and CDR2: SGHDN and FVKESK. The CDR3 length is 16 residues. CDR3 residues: CASSQDAGGRTDTQYF. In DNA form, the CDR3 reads TGTGCCAGCAGCCAAGATGCGGGGGGGCGCACAGATACGCAGTATTTT.

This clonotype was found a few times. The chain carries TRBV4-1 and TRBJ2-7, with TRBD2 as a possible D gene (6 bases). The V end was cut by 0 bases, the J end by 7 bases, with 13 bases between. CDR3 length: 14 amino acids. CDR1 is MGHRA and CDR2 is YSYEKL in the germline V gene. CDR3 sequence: CASSQDGGKREQYF. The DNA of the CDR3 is TGCGCCAGCAGCCAAGATGGGGGGAAGCGGGAGCAGTACTTC.

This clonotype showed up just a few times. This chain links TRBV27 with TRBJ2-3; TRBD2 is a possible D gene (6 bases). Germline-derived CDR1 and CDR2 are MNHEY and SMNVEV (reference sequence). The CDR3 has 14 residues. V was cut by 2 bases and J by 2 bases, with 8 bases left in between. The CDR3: CASSLGLLTDTQYF. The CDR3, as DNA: TGTGCCAGCAGTTTAGGACTACTCACAGATACGCAGTATTTT.

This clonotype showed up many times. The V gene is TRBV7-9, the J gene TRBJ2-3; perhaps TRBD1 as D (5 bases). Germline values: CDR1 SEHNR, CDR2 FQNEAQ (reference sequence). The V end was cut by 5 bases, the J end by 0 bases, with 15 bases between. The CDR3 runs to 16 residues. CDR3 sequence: CASSGRQGASTDTQYF. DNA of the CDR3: TGTGCCAGCAGCGGGCGACAAGGGGCCAGCACAGATACGCAGTATTTT.

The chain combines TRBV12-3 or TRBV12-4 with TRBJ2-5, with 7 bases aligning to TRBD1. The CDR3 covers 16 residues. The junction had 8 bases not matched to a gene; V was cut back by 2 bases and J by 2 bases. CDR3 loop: CASSLRRGSGQETQYF. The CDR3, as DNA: TGTGCCAGCAGTTTACGCAGGGGGTCGGGGCAAGAGACCCAGTACTTC.

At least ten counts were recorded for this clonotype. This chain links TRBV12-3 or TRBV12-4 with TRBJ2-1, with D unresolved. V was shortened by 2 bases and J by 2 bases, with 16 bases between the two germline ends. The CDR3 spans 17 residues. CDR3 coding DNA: TGTGCCAGCAGTTTATTCCCAGGACGAAAAACCTACAATGAGCAGTTCTTC. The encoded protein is CASSLFPGRKTYNEQFF.

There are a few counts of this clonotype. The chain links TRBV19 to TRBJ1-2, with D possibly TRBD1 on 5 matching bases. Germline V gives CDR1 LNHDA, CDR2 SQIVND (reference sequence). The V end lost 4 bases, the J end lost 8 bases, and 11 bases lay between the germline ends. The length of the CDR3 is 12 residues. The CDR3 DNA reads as TGTGCCAGTAGTACGGGACTTCGGGGCTACACCTTC. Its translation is CASSTGLRGYTF.

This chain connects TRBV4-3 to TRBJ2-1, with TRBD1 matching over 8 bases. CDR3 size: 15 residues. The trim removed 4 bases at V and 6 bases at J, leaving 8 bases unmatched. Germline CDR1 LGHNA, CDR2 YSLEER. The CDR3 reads CASSPGQGLGNEQFF. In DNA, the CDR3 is TGCGCCAGCAGCCCTGGACAGGGTTTGGGCAATGAGCAGTTCTTC.

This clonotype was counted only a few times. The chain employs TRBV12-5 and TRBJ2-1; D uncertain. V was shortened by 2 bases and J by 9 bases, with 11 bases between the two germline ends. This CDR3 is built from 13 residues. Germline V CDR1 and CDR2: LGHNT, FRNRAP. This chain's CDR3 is CASGLSTRAEQFF. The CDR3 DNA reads TGTGCTAGTGGTTTGTCGACCCGGGCTGAGCAGTTCTTC.

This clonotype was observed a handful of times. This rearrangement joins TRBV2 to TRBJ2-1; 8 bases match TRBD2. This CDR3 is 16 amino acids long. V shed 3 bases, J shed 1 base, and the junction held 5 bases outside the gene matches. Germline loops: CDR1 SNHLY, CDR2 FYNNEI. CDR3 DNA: TGTGCCAGCAGTGATAACAGCGGGGGTTCCTACAATGAGCAGTTCTTC. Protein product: CASSDNSGGSYNEQFF.

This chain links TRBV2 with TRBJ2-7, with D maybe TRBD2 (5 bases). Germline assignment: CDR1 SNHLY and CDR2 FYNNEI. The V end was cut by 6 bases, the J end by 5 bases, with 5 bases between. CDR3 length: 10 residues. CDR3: CASRADEQYF. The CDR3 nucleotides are TGTGCCAGCAGAGCGGACGAGCAGTACTTC.

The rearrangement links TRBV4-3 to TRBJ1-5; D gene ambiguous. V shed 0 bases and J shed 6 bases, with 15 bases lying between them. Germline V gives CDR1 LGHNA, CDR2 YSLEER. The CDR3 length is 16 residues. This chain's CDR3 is CASSQDWAWAGQPQHF. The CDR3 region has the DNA TGCGCCAGCAGCCAAGATTGGGCTTGGGCCGGTCAGCCCCAGCATTTT.

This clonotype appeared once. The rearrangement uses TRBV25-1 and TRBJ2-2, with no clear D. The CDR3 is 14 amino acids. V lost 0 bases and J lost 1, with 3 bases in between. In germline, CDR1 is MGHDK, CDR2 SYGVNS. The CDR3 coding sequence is TGTGCCAGCAGTGAATATGGGAACACCGGGGAGCTGTTTTTT. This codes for CASSEYGNTGELFF.

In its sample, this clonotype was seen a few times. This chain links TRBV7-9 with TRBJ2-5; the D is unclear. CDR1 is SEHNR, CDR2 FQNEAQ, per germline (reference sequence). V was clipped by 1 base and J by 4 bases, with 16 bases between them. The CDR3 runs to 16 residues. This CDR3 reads CASSLEAPWMGETQYF. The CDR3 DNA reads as TGTGCCAGCAGCTTAGAGGCGCCATGGATGGGAGAGACCCAGTACTTC.

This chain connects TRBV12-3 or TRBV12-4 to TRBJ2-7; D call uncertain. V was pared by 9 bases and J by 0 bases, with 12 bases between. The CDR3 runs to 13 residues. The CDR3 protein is CASSPHPSYEQYF. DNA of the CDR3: TGTGCCAGTTCCCCCCACCCCTCCTACGAGCAGTACTTC.